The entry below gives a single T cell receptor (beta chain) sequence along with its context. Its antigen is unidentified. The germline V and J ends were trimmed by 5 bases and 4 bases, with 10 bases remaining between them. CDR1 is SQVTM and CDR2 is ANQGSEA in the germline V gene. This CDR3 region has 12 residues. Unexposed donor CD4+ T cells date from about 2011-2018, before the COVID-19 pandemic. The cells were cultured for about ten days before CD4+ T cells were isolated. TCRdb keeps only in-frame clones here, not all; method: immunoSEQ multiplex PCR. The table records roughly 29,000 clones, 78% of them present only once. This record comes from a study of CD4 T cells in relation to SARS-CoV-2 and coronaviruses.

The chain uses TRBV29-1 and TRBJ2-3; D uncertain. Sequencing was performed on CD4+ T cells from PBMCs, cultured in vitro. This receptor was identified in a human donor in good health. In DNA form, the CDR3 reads TGCAGCGTTCTGGGGAAATCAGATACGCAGTATTTT. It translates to CSVLGKSDTQYF.